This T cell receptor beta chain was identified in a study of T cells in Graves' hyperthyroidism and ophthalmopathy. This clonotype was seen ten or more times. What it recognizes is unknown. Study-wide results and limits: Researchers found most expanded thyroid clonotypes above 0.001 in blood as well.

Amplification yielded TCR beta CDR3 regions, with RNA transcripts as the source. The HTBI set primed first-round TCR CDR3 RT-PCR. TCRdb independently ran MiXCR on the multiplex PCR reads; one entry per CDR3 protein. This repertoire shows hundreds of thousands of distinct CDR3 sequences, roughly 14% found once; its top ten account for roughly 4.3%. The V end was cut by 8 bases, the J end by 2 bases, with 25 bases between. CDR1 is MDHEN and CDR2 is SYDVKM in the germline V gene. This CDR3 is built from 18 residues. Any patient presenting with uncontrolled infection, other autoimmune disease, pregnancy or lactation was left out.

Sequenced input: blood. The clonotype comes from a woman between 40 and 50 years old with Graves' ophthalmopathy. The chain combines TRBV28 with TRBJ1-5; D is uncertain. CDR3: CASADPKGGLYGNQPQHF. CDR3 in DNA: TGTGCCAGCGCCGACCCCAAGGGAGGGCTCTATGGCAATCAGCCCCAGCATTTT.